The following is a T cell receptor beta chain sequence with its context. The CDR3 has 15 amino acids. CDR1 is MGHRA and CDR2 is YSYEKL in the germline V gene. V gave up 4 bases and J gave up 9 bases; unmatched junction bases: 11. These data are taken from a study of shared T cell receptors in the human thymus. The data were produced by immunoSEQ multiplex PCR, yet TCRdb's version contains in-frame clones alone and is incomplete. The sample includes approximately 730,000 clones, 75% to 90% of them seen just once. The same data also contributed to another study, on human thymus T cells.

The sequenced sample was thymocytes. The source of this sequence is a girl under three years old with a congenital heart defect. The chain carries TRBV4-1 and TRBJ2-4; 8 nucleotides match TRBD2. The CDR3 DNA reads TGCGCCAGCAGCCCAGACGGGGGGGCTGGGATCATTCAGTACTTC. Protein sequence: CASSPDGGAGIIQYF.